A single sample gave rise to the 7 T cell receptor beta chains below, sequenced in a study of T cells in tuberculosis. Some clones are missing from TCRdb's copy, which holds only in-frame ones; the method was immunoSEQ multiplex PCR. The profile covers approximately 35,000 clones, with 95% appearing a single time and around 2% taken by the ten largest. Sequencing input: PBMCs. These receptors were collected from a donor between 10 and 29 years old with latent tuberculosis or without tuberculosis infection.

The chain employs TRBV5-4 and TRBJ2-5; 9 nucleotides align to TRBD1. The V gene end was trimmed by 2 bases and the J gene end by 4 bases; junction bases not matched to a gene: 3. Germline V lookup: CDR1 SGHNT, CDR2 YYREEE (reference sequence). The CDR3 has 14 amino acids. CDR3 in amino acids: CASSLQGAVETQYF. In DNA form, the CDR3 reads TGTGCCAGCAGCTTACAGGGGGCTGTAGAGACCCAGTACTTC.

The chain combines TRBV30 with TRBJ1-1; D is possibly TRBD1 (6 bases). V lost 7 bases and J 4 bases, leaving 16 bases between the germline ends. Germline V gene lookup returns CDR1 GTSNPN and CDR2 SVGIG (reference sequence). This CDR3 has 13 amino acids. As DNA, the CDR3 is TGTGCCTACAACAGGGAATTGCGCACTGAAGCTTTCTTT. This translates into CAYNRELRTEAFF.

The chain recombines TRBV27 with TRBJ2-3, with TRBD2 matching over 7 bases. The CDR3 loop spans 17 amino acids. V shed 1 base, J shed 1 base, and the junction held 8 bases outside the gene matches. Germline loops: CDR1 MNHEY, CDR2 SMNVEV (reference sequence). The CDR3 protein is CASSLCLSRGGTDTQYF. CDR3 coding DNA: TGTGCCAGCAGTTTATGCCTCTCACGGGGGGGCACAGATACGCAGTATTTT.

This chain links TRBV6-1 with TRBJ2-2; a weak D match, TRBD2 (6 bases). This CDR3 region has 16 residues. V lost 4 bases and J 2 bases, leaving 14 bases between the germline ends. Germline CDR1 and CDR2: MNHNS and SASEGT. The CDR3 DNA follows: TGTGCCAGCAGTGGTAGGATAGCGGCCAACACCGGGGAGCTGTTTTTT. This codes for CASSGRIAANTGELFF.

The rearrangement uses TRBV28 and TRBJ1-4; no reliable D call. This CDR3 comprises 14 residues. Germline CDR1 reads MDHEN; CDR2 reads SYDVKM. Trimming removed 6 bases from V and 2 bases from J, with 10 bases in between. CDR3 DNA sequence: TGTGCCAGCAGATCAATAGCGACTAATGAAAAACTGTTTTTT. Protein sequence: CASRSIATNEKLFF.

This chain uses TRBV7-9 with TRBJ1-5; 7 bases fit TRBD1. The trim removed 5 bases at V and 9 bases at J, leaving 10 bases unmatched. The CDR3 runs to 14 residues. CDR1 SEHNR and CDR2 FQNEAQ come from the germline V gene (reference sequence). The CDR3 DNA sequence: TGTGCCAGCAGCCCGGGGACAGCGGGTGGGCCCCAGCATTTT. Protein sequence: CASSPGTAGGPQHF.

V gene TRBV6-1 combines with J gene TRBJ2-7, with 7 positions matching TRBD2. This CDR3 is 16 amino acids long. V lost 4 bases to trimming and J lost 3 bases; unmatched junction nucleotides: 12. Germline values: CDR1 MNHNS, CDR2 SASEGT. CDR3 in amino acids: CASSVAAGGGRYEQYF. The CDR3 nucleotides are TGTGCCAGCAGTGTAGCCGCGGGCGGGGGACGCTACGAGCAGTACTTC.